These 21 T cell receptor beta chains were all obtained from the same sample, sequenced in a study of blood T cell repertoires in COVID-19. The protocol was immunoSEQ multiplex PCR, while the TCRdb copy is restricted to in-frame clones and leaves out a portion. The table records 60,000 to 85,000 clones, roughly 84% of them present only once. The sequenced sample consisted of peripheral blood. The receptor set was obtained from a woman older than 75 with active or convalescent COVID-19.

This rearrangement joins TRBV19 to TRBJ1-5; a possible D gene is TRBD1 (5 bases). Germline CDR1 and CDR2: LNHDA and SQIVND (reference sequence). The CDR3 runs 13 residues. V lost 5 bases and J lost 4, with 9 bases in between. In DNA form, the CDR3 reads TGTGCCAGTAGTGCAGGGTTAAATCAGCCCCAGCATTTT. Amino acids: CASSAGLNQPQHF.

This clone was observed once. The chain has TRBV7-2 and TRBJ2-2; TRBD1 matches 10 bases. Germline V lookup: CDR1 SGHTA, CDR2 FQGNSA. Trimming cost V 6 bases and J 0 bases; bases outside gene matches: 13. The CDR3 extends over 19 amino acids. The CDR3 reads CASRPTGGAINSNTGELFF. The CDR3 bases are TGTGCCAGCAGACCGACAGGGGGCGCGATAAATTCGAACACCGGGGAGCTGTTTTTT.

Worth noting for this clone: In the same sample, other DNA sequences code for this CDR3. The V call is TRBV9, the J call TRBJ2-1; 15 nucleotides agree with TRBD2. Trimming took 3 bases from V and 4 from J; bases not matched to a gene: 5. Germline assignment: CDR1 SGDLS and CDR2 YYNGEE. This CDR3 has 17 residues. The DNA of the CDR3 is TGTGCCAGCAGCGCCGGACTAGCGGGGGGGCTTTACAATGAGCAGTTCTTC. This gives the protein CASSAGLAGGLYNEQFF.

V is TRBV9 and J is TRBJ2-3; D is possibly TRBD2 (5 bases). Deletions cut 0 bases from V and 0 bases from J, with 11 bases between. Germline CDR1 and CDR2: SGDLS and YYNGEE. CDR3 length: 16 residues. The CDR3 spells CASSVGTGRSTDTQYF. CDR3 coding DNA: TGTGCCAGCAGCGTAGGGACGGGGAGAAGCACAGATACGCAGTATTTT. Drawing the rest from reference TRBV9 and TRBJ2-3, the complete variable domain is DSGVTQTPKHLITATGQRVTLRCSPRSGDLSVYWYQQSLDQGLQFLIQYYNGEERAKGNILERFSAQQFPDLHSELNLSSLELGDSALYFCASSVGTGRSTDTQYFGPGTRLTVL.

V gene TRBV11-2 combines with J gene TRBJ1-1; TRBD1 might be the D (5 bases). The germline V gene encodes CDR1 SGHAT and CDR2 FQNNGV. V dropped 5 bases and J dropped 0 bases, with 10 bases sitting between them. This CDR3 has 14 residues. The CDR3 coding sequence is TGTGCCAGCAGCCGCCCGACAGTGAACACTGAAGCTTTCTTT. Amino acids: CASSRPTVNTEAFF.

Here the CDR3 DNA reads TGTGCCAGCAGCCCGGGACTAGGAAGACAAGAGACCCAGTACTTC. Its protein is CASSPGLGRQETQYF. The chain links TRBV5-6 to TRBJ2-5; TRBD2 aligns across 8 bases. V dropped 4 bases and J dropped 2; count of bases not matched to a gene: 7. Germline-derived CDR1 and CDR2 are SGHDT and YYEEEE. The CDR3 loop spans 15 amino acids.

V gene TRBV28 combines with J gene TRBJ2-7; possibly TRBD1 for D (6 bases). This CDR3 region has 13 residues. V was shortened by 4 bases and J by 12 bases, with 19 bases between the two germline ends. Germline CDR1 and CDR2: MDHEN and SYDVKM. The CDR3 is CASSSTGRGRPYF. The CDR3 nucleotides read TGTGCCAGCAGTTCGACAGGTCGGGGAAGGCCGTACTTC.

This clone has just one count. The chain is built from TRBV5-6 and TRBJ1-1, with D hard to call. Deletions cut 10 bases from V and 4 bases from J, with 11 bases between. CDR1 and CDR2 (germline): SGHDT, YYEEEE. This CDR3 is 11 amino acids long. CDR3 bases: TGTGCCGGCGTAAGGAGCACTGAAGCTTTCTTT. Protein: CAGVRSTEAFF.

The CDR3, as DNA: TGCGCCAGCAGTGACAGGGGAAATCACCGGTTCTTC. Translated, it gives CASSDRGNHRFF. The rearrangement links TRBV10-1 to TRBJ2-1, with D perhaps matching TRBD1 (6 bases). This CDR3 region has 12 residues. Germline V gene lookup returns CDR1 WNHNN and CDR2 SYGVQD (reference sequence). Deletions cut 3 bases from V and 15 bases from J, with 15 bases between.

This clone showed up just once. V usage is TRBV5-4 and J usage is TRBJ1-6, with 7 bases lining up with TRBD1. The CDR3 is 15 amino acids. Trimming took 4 bases from V and 7 from J; bases not matched to a gene: 8. Germline CDR1 reads SGHNT; CDR2 reads YYREEE (reference sequence). The CDR3 DNA reads as TGTGCCAGCAGCACAAAACCGGGACAGAATTCACCCCTCCACTTT. Its translation is CASSTKPGQNSPLHF.

The CDR3 DNA follows: TGTGCCAGCAGCTCCGACAGGATCCAAGAGACCCAGTACTTC. It specifies CASSSDRIQETQYF. This chain links TRBV11-1 with TRBJ2-5, with D tentatively TRBD1 (6 bases). The germline gives CDR1 SGHAT, CDR2 FQDESV (reference sequence). The germline V and J ends were trimmed by 4 bases and 1 base, with 10 bases remaining between them. This CDR3 region has 14 residues.

In its sample, this clone was seen once. The chain is built from TRBV28 and TRBJ1-4; D uncertain. This CDR3 comprises 14 residues. Deletions cut 5 bases from V and 7 bases from J, with 14 bases between. Germline values: CDR1 MDHEN, CDR2 SYDVKM. In DNA, the CDR3 is TGTGCCAGCAGTCCTCCCGCGGTCGGTGAAAAACTGTTTTTT. Its protein is CASSPPAVGEKLFF.

The gene calls are TRBV28 and TRBJ1-6; 8 bases fit TRBD1. The CDR3 consists of 16 residues. Losses at the gene ends were 3 bases for V and 7 bases for J; bases not matched to a gene: 8. CDR1 MDHEN and CDR2 SYDVKM come from the germline V gene. The DNA of the CDR3 is TGTGCCAGCAGTTTTGGCGGGACAGGAAAGAATTCACCCCTCCACTTT. This sequence encodes CASSFGGTGKNSPLHF. The full variable domain, in which reference TRBV28 and TRBJ1-6 provide the parts outside the CDR3, is DVKVTQSSRYLVKRTGEKVFLECVQDMDHENMFWYRQDPGLGLRLIYFSYDVKMKEKGDIPEGYSVSREKKERFSLILESASTNQTSMYLCASSFGGTGKNSPLHFGNGTRLTVT.

J is TRBJ1-5 and V is TRBV19; D is unclear. Per germline, CDR1 LNHDA and CDR2 SQIVND (reference sequence). The V gene lost 11 bases and the J gene lost 3 bases, with 11 bases spanning the gap. The CDR3 length is 12 residues. CDR3: CAGGQNNQPQHF. CDR3 sequence (DNA): TGTGCCGGAGGTCAGAACAATCAGCCCCAGCATTTT.

The chain uses TRBV28 and TRBJ1-1, with D tentatively TRBD1 (6 bases). The CDR3 is 12 residues long. V lost 11 bases and J lost 1, with 11 bases in between. Germline assignment: CDR1 MDHEN and CDR2 SYDVKM. The CDR3 loop is CASDRPNTEAFF. In DNA form, the CDR3 reads TGTGCCTCCGACAGGCCGAACACTGAAGCTTTCTTT.

The chain joins TRBV30 to TRBJ1-2; 10 bases fit TRBD1. The CDR3 runs 15 residues. Trimming removed 3 bases from V and 7 bases from J; junction bases left unmatched: 11. The germline V gene encodes CDR1 GTSNPN and CDR2 SVGIG (reference sequence). The CDR3 region has the DNA TGTGCCTGGAGCCGCCCAAGACAGGGGGCACGTGGCTACACCTTC. It specifies CAWSRPRQGARGYTF.

This clone occurred once. The chain couples TRBV30 to TRBJ1-5; weak D call: TRBD1 (6 bases). Trimming took off 2 bases at V and 3 bases at J, with 14 bases between the two ends. The CDR3 is 15 residues long. Germline V gives CDR1 GTSNPN, CDR2 SVGIG (reference sequence). The CDR3 here is CAWSQTGFTNQPQHF. CDR3 in DNA: TGTGCCTGGAGTCAAACAGGGTTTACCAATCAGCCCCAGCATTTT.

The rearrangement uses TRBV5-1 and TRBJ2-5; the match to TRBD1 covers 9 bases. The junction had 9 bases not matched to a gene; V was cut back by 4 bases and J by 5 bases. The CDR3 runs 15 residues. In germline, CDR1 is SGHRS, CDR2 YFSETQ. CDR3 in DNA: TGCGCCAGCAGCGGGTACAGGGGGCGCGGGGAGACCCAGTACTTC. Translation: CASSGYRGRGETQYF.

This chain links TRBV4-2 with TRBJ2-3; the match to TRBD1 covers 9 bases. The CDR3 covers 15 residues. Looked up from germline, CDR1 is LGHNA and CDR2 is YNFKEQ. Trimming cost V 3 bases and J 2 bases; bases outside gene matches: 3. The CDR3 sequence is CASSQGDRDTDTQYF. Here the CDR3 DNA reads TGTGCCAGCAGCCAGGGGGACAGGGACACAGATACGCAGTATTTT.

The chain recombines TRBV6-5 with TRBJ1-1, with D possibly being TRBD1 (6 bases). Trimming took off 0 bases at V and 6 bases at J, with 17 bases between the two ends. Germline CDR1 is MNHEY and CDR2 is SVGAGI. There are 16 residues in the CDR3. The CDR3 DNA follows: TGTGCCAGCAGTTACTCCTCCGACAGGCCGATCGCTGAAGCTTTCTTT. This gives the protein CASSYSSDRPIAEAFF.

In DNA form, the CDR3 reads TGTGCCAGCAGTGTCACGGGACAGCCGAACACTGAAGCTTTCTTT. Protein: CASSVTGQPNTEAFF. The V gene is TRBV6-4, the J gene TRBJ1-1; the match to TRBD1 covers 7 bases. This CDR3 contains 15 residues. In germline, CDR1 is MRHNA, CDR2 SNTAGT. Germline trimming cut 4 bases from V and 1 base from J; bases unmatched to any gene: 6.